These 7 T cell receptor beta chains originate from one sample sequenced in a study of early T cells in non-severe SARS-CoV-2 infection. MiXCR was run by TCRdb on the 5' RACE reads, yielding one entry per CDR3 protein. The table records 30,000 to 40,000 distinct CDR3 sequences, less than 7% of them present only once. Source: whole blood, taken at baseline. These receptors came from an adult who was a healthcare worker with PCR-confirmed SARS-CoV-2 infection or an uninfected control (not recorded which).

In its sample, this clonotype was seen many times. The CDR3 region is CASALAGGSEQYF. CDR3 DNA: TGTGCCAGCGCTCTAGCGGGAGGGTCCGAGCAGTACTTC. The chain is built from TRBV7-2 and TRBJ2-7; 12 bases map to TRBD2. V shed 8 bases, J shed 6 bases, and the junction held 5 bases outside the gene matches. Germline assignment: CDR1 SGHTA and CDR2 FQGNSA. The CDR3 length is 13 residues.

There are a few counts of this clonotype. The rearrangement joins TRBV6-2 or TRBV6-3 to TRBJ2-1; a weak D match, TRBD1 (6 bases). Germline CDR1 is MNHEY and CDR2 is SVGEGT. This CDR3 is built from 14 residues. V was trimmed by 5 bases and J by 6 bases, leaving 14 bases between them. For the CDR3, the DNA is TGTGCCAGCAGTCGGGACAATAGGGGCAATGAGCAGTTCTTC. Translated, it gives CASSRDNRGNEQFF.

This clonotype was counted at least ten times. The gene calls are TRBV20-1 and TRBJ1-1; D ambiguous. Deletions cut 5 bases from V and 2 bases from J, with 9 bases between. The CDR3 covers 12 residues. The V gene's germline CDR1 is DFQATT and CDR2 SNEGSKA (reference sequence). CDR3 bases: TGCAGTGCTTATTATCCTAACACTGAAGCTTTCTTT. Protein product: CSAYYPNTEAFF.

This clonotype was detected many times. This chain uses TRBV2 with TRBJ2-1, with D unresolved. The CDR3 extends over 13 amino acids. Trimming shortened V by 6 bases and J by 9 bases, and 15 bases separated the two germline ends. The germline gives CDR1 SNHLY, CDR2 FYNNEI. CDR3 region: CASSLIEQAEQFF. CDR3 sequence (DNA): TGTGCCAGCAGCCTCATCGAGCAGGCTGAGCAGTTCTTC.

This clonotype came up many times. The chain employs TRBV12-3 or TRBV12-4 and TRBJ2-5, with D possibly TRBD1 on 6 matching bases. Trimming took 1 base from V and 5 from J, leaving 14 bases between them. The CDR3 runs 15 residues. CDR3 protein: CASSLGAGQRETQYF. CDR3 coding DNA: TGTGCCAGCAGTTTAGGTGCTGGACAGAGGGAGACCCAGTACTTC.

This clonotype has at least ten counts. V gene TRBV3-1 combines with J gene TRBJ1-1; perhaps TRBD1 as D (5 bases). Trimming removed 2 bases from V and 11 bases from J, with 12 bases in between. The CDR3 runs to 12 residues. Germline CDR1 reads LGHDT; CDR2 reads YNNKEL (reference sequence). The CDR3 spells CASSQRGRDAFF. Written as DNA, the CDR3 is TGTGCCAGCAGCCAACGGGGCAGGGATGCTTTCTTT.

This clonotype was picked up many times. This chain joins TRBV7-9 and TRBJ2-3; weak D call: TRBD2 (5 bases). Trimming stripped 1 base from V and 0 bases from J, with 8 bases between. The CDR3 consists of 15 residues. Germline V gives CDR1 SEHNR, CDR2 FQNEAQ (reference sequence). The CDR3 region is CASSLGERSTDTQYF. DNA of the CDR3: TGTGCCAGCAGCTTAGGGGAGCGCAGCACAGATACGCAGTATTTT. The full variable domain, rest sourced from reference TRBV7-9 and TRBJ2-3, is DTGVSQNPRHKITKRGQNVTFRCDPISEHNRLYWYRQTLGQGPEFLTYFQNEAQLEKSRLLSDRFSAERPKGSFSTLEIQRTEQGDSAMYLCASSLGERSTDTQYFGPGTRLTVL.